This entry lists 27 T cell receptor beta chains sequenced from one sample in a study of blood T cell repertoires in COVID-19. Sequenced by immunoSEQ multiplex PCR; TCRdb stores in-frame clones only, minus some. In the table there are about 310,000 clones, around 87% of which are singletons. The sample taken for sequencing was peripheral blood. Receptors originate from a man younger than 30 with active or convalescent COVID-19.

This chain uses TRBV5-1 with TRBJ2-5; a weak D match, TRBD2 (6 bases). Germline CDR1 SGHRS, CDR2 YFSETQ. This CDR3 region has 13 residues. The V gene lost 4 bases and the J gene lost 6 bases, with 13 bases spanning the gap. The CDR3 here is CASSLAGGKTQYF. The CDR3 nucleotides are TGCGCCAGCAGCCTCGCCGGGGGAAAGACCCAGTACTTC. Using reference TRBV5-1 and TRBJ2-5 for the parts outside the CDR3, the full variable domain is KAGVTQTPRYLIKTRGQQVTLSCSPISGHRSVSWYQQTPGQGLQFLFEYFSETQRNKGNFPGRFSGRQFSNSRSEMNVSTLELGDSALYLCASSLAGGKTQYFGPGTRLLVL.

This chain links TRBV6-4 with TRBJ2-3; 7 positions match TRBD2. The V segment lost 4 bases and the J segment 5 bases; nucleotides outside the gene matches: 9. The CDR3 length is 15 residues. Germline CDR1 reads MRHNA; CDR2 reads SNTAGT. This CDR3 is CASSAGGGTVDTQYF. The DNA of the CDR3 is TGTGCCAGCAGTGCGGGCGGGGGAACAGTAGATACGCAGTATTTT.

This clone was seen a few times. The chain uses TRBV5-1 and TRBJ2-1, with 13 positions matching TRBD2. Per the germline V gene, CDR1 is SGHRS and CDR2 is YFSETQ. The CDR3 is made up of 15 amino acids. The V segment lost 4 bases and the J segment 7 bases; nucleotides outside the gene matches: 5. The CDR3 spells CASSPGLAGVNEQFF. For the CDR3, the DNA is TGCGCCAGCAGCCCTGGACTAGCGGGAGTTAATGAGCAGTTCTTC.

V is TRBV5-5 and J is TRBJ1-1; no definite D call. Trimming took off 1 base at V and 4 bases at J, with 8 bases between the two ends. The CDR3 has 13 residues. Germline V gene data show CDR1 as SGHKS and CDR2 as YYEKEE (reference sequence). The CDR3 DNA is TGTGCCAGCAGCTTGCAGGTTCCCACTGAAGCTTTCTTT. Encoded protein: CASSLQVPTEAFF.

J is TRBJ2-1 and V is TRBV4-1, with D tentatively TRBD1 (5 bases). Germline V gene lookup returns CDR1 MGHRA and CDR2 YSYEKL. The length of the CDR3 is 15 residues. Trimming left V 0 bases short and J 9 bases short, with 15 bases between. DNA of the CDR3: TGCGCCAGCAGCCAAGATGGGCAGGGTAGAGGTGAGCAGTTCTTC. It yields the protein CASSQDGQGRGEQFF.

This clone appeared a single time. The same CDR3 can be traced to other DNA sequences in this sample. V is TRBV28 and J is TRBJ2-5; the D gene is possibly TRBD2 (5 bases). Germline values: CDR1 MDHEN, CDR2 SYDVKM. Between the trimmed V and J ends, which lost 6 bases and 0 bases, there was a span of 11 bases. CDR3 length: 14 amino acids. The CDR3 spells CASSPPGDQETQYF. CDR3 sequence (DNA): TGTGCCAGCAGCCCGCCCGGGGACCAAGAGACCCAGTACTTC.

In DNA form, the CDR3 reads TGCGCCAGCAGCCGCACTGGACAGTCGACCTATGGCTACACCTTC. Its protein is CASSRTGQSTYGYTF. V usage is TRBV4-1 and J usage is TRBJ1-2; maybe TRBD1 (6 bases). Germline V gives CDR1 MGHRA, CDR2 YSYEKL. V lost 4 bases to trimming and J lost 4 bases, with 16 bases between them. This CDR3 has 15 residues.

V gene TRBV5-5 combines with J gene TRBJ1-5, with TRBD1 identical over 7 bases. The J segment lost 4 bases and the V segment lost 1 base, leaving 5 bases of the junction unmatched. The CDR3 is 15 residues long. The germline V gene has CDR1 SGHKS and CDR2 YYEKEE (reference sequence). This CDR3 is CASSLFSGGNQPQHF. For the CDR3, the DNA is TGTGCCAGCAGCTTGTTCTCAGGGGGGAATCAGCCCCAGCATTTT.

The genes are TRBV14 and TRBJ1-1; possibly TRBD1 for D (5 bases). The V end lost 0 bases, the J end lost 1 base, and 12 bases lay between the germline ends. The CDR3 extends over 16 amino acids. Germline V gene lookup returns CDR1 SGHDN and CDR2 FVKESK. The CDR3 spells CASSQDHKGANTEAFF. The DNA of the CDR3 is TGTGCCAGCAGCCAAGATCACAAAGGGGCGAACACTGAAGCTTTCTTT.

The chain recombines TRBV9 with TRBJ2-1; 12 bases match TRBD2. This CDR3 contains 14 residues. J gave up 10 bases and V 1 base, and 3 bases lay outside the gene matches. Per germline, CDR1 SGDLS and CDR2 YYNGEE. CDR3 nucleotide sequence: TGTGCCAGCAGCGTACTAGCGGGAGGGGGCGAGCAGTTCTTC. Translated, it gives CASSVLAGGGEQFF. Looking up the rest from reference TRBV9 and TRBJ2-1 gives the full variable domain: DSGVTQTPKHLITATGQRVTLRCSPRSGDLSVYWYQQSLDQGLQFLIQYYNGEERAKGNILERFSAQQFPDLHSELNLSSLELGDSALYFCASSVLAGGGEQFFGPGTRLTVL.

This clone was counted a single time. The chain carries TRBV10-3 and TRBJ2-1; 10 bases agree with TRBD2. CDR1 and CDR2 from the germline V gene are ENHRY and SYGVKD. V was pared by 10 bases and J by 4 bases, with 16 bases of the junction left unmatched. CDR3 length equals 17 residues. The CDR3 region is CATGPPTTSGIYNEQFF. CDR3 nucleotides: TGTGCCACAGGCCCTCCAACTACTAGCGGGATTTACAATGAGCAGTTCTTC.

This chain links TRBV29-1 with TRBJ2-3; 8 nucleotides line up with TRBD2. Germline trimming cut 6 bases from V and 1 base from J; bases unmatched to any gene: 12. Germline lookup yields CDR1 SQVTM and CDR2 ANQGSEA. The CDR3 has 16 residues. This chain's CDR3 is CSVGDVSGAGTDTQYF. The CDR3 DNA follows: TGCAGCGTGGGGGATGTTAGCGGGGCTGGCACAGATACGCAGTATTTT.

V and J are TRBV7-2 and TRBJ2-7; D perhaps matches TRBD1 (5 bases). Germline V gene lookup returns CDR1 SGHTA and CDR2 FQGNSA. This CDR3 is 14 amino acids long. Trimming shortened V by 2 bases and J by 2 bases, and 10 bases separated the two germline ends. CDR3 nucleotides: TGTGCCAGCAGCTTAAACAGGTGGCCCTACGAGCAGTACTTC. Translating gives CASSLNRWPYEQYF.

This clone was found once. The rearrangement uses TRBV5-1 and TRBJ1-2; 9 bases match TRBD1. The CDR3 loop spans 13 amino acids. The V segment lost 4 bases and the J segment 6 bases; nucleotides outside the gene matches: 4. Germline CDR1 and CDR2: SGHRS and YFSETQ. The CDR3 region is CASSAGQGNGYTF. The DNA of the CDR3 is TGCGCCAGCAGCGCGGGACAGGGTAATGGCTACACCTTC.

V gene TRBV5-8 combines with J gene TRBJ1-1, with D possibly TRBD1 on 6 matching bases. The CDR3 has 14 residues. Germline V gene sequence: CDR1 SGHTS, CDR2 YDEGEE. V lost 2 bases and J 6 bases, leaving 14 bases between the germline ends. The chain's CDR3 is CASSFRTEGSEAFF. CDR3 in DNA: TGTGCCAGCAGCTTCCGGACAGAGGGTTCTGAAGCTTTCTTT. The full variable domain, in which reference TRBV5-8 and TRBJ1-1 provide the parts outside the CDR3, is EAGVTQSPTHLIKTRGQQATLRCSPISGHTSVYWYQQALGLGLQFLLWYDEGEERNRGNFPPRFSGRQFPNYSSELNVNALELEDSALYLCASSFRTEGSEAFFGQGTRLTVV.

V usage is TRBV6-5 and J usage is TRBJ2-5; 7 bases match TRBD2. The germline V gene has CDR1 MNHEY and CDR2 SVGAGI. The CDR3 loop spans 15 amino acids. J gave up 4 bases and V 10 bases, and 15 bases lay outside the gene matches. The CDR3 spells CATPGGFGGGETQYF. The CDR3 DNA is TGTGCCACACCGGGGGGATTTGGGGGGGGAGAGACCCAGTACTTC.

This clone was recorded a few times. The CDR3 reads CASRSGTGTLPLHF. In nucleotides, the CDR3 is TGTGCCAGCAGATCCGGGACAGGGACCCTACCCCTCCACTTT. The chain employs TRBV2 and TRBJ1-6, with 9 bases lining up with TRBD1. The length of the CDR3 is 14 residues. J gave up 12 bases and V 6 bases, and 9 bases lay outside the gene matches. Germline V gives CDR1 SNHLY, CDR2 FYNNEI. Together with reference TRBV2 and TRBJ1-6, the CDR3 gives the full variable domain: EPEVTQTPSHQVTQMGQEVILRCVPISNHLYFYWYRQILGQKVEFLVSFYNNEISEKSEIFDDQFSVERPDGSNFTLKIRSTKLEDSAMYFCASRSGTGTLPLHFGNGTRLTVT.

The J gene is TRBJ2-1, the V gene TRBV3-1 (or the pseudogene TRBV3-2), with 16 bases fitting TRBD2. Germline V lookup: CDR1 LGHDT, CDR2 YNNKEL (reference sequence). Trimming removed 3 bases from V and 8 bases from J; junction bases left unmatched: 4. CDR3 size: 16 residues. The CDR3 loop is CASSQGLAGGPHEQFF. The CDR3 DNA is TGTGCCAGCAGCCAGGGACTAGCGGGAGGGCCTCATGAGCAGTTCTTC.

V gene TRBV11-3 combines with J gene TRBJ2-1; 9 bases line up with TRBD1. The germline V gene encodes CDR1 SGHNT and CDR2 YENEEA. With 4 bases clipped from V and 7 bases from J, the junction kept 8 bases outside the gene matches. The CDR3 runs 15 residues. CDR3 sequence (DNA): TGTGCCAGCAGCTCAGGACAGGGGTTTCCGAATGAGCAGTTCTTC. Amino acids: CASSSGQGFPNEQFF.

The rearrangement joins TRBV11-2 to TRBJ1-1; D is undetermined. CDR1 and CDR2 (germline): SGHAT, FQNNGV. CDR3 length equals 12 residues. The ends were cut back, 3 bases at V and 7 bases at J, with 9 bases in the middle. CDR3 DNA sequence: TGTGCCAGCAGCTTGGGCGACGGTGAAGCTTTCTTT. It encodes CASSLGDGEAFF.

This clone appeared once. The CDR3 is CASSHQGFPMRPLHF. The CDR3 region has the DNA TGCGCCAGCAGCCACCAGGGTTTTCCGATGCGGCCCCTCCACTTT. The V gene is TRBV4-3, the J gene TRBJ1-6; D may be TRBD1 (5 bases). The CDR3 spans 15 residues. V was pared by 3 bases and J by 13 bases, with 19 bases between. Germline loops: CDR1 LGHNA, CDR2 YSLEER.

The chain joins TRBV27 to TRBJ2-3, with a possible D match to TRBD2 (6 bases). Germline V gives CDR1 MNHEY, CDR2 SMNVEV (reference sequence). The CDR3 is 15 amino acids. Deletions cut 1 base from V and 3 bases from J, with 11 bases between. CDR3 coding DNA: TGTGCCAGCAGTTTATACGTGGAGGGAACAGATACGCAGTATTTT. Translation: CASSLYVEGTDTQYF.

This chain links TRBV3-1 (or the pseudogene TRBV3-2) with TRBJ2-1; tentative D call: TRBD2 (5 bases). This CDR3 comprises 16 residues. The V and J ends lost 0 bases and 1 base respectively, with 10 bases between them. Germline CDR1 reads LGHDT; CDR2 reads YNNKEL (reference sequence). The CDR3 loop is CASSQETGLSYNEQFF. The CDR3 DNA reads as TGTGCCAGCAGCCAAGAGACGGGGTTGTCCTACAATGAGCAGTTCTTC.

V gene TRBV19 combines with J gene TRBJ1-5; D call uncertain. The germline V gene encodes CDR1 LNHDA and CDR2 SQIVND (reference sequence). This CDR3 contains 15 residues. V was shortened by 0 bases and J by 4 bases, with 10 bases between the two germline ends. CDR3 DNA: TGTGCCAGTAGTATAGAGGTCTGGAGGAATCAGCCCCAGCATTTT. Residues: CASSIEVWRNQPQHF.

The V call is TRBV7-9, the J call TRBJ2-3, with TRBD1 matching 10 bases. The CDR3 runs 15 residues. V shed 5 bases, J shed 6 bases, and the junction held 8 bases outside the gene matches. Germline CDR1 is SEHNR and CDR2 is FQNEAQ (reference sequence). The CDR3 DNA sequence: TGTGCCAGCAGCCCGAGAGGGACAGGGGCGGATACGCAGTATTTT. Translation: CASSPRGTGADTQYF. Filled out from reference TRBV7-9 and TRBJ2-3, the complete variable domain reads DTGVSQNPRHKITKRGQNVTFRCDPISEHNRLYWYRQTLGQGPEFLTYFQNEAQLEKSRLLSDRFSAERPKGSFSTLEIQRTEQGDSAMYLCASSPRGTGADTQYFGPGTRLTVL.

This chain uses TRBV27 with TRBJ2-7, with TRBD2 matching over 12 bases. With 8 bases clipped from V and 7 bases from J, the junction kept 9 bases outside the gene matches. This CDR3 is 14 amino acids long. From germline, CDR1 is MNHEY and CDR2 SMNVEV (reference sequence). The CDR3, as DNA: TGTGCCAGCGGTCTAGCGGGAGGGCCCGGGGAGCAGTACTTC. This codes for CASGLAGGPGEQYF.

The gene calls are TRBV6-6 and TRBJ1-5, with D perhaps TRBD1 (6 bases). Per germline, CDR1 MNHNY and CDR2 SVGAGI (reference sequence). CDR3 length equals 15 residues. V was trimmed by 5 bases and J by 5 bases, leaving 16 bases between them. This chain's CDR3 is CASSPDSGKHQPQHF. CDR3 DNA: TGTGCCAGCAGTCCGGACAGCGGGAAACATCAGCCCCAGCATTTT.